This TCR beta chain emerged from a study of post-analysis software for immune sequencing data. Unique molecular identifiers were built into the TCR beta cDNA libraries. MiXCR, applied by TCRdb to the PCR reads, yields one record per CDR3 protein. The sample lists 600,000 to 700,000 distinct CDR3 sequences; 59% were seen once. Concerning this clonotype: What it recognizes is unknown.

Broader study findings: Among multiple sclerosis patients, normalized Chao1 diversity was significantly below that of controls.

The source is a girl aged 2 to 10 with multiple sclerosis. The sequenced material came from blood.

The CDR3 loop reads CASSLGTLRGTDTQYF. As DNA, the CDR3 is TGTGCCAGCAGCCTCGGGACCCTGAGGGGCACAGATACGCAGTATTTT. This chain uses TRBV5-8 with TRBJ2-3; D may correspond to TRBD1 or TRBD2 (5 bases each). Germline loops: CDR1 SGHTS, CDR2 YDEGEE. This CDR3 comprises 16 residues. V lost 4 bases and J lost 1, with 16 bases in between.